This T cell receptor beta chain stems from a study of shared clonotypes between healthy human individuals. Method: immunoSEQ multiplex PCR; TCRdb's copy keeps in-frame clones and lacks some. The data contain millions of clones, around 90% of them singletons. General observations from the study: Rarefaction demonstrated incomplete sorted-subset sequencing despite large depth. Shared across a handful of donors were roughly 4.7% of the naive CD4 clonotypes.

This clone was detected only once. Its target is unknown. Sequencing used naive CD4+ T cells sorted from blood. Indicated subset: CD45RA+ positively selected. The receptor was isolated from a man aged 18-30 years in good health.

The CDR3 here is CASETSLLVGELFF. Here the CDR3 DNA reads TGTGCCAGCGAGACTAGCCTACTCGTAGGGGAGCTGTTTTTT. The chain combines TRBV25-1 with TRBJ2-2, with TRBD2 identical over 7 bases. CDR1 MGHDK and CDR2 SYGVNS come from the germline V gene. The V and J ends lost 8 bases and 8 bases, in that order; junction bases with no gene match: 11. The CDR3 consists of 14 residues.